This T cell receptor (beta chain) was sequenced for a study of T-cell reconstitution after alpha-beta-depleted transplantation in children. Germline loops: CDR1 SQVTM, CDR2 ANQGSEA. The CDR3 runs to 14 residues. Deletions cut 3 bases from V and 2 bases from J, with 13 bases between. This clonotype was seen repeatedly, ten times or more. Its antigen is not identified. A TCRbeta library incorporating unique molecular identifiers was prepared. TCRdb analysed the PCR reads with MiXCR anew, one entry per CDR3 protein. Counted here are some 200,000 distinct CDR3 sequences, approximately 7% occurring once; the ten biggest clones make up about 5.5%. Study conclusions and caveats: The high TCRbeta diversity at day 60 in some patients came from surviving recipient T cells and thymic progenitors. One year after transplant, T-cell counts and diversity came mostly from newly produced T cells. Alpha-beta T cells present about two months after transplant were reported to originate from several hundred expanded graft clones.

This chain uses TRBV29-1 with TRBJ1-2; D gene ambiguous. The source is a boy aged 2 to 9 with acute lymphoblastic leukemia, due to receive a stem cell transplant. This material consisted of PBMCs, taken before TCRalphabeta/CD19-depleted stem cell transplant. The CDR3 loop reads CSVDPSRSNYGYTF. CDR3 in DNA: TGCAGCGTTGATCCCTCGCGATCGAACTATGGCTACACCTTC.